This T cell receptor beta chain derives from a study of blood T cell repertoires in COVID-19. Across the whole study: Specimens from acute and convalescent COVID-19 originated in the United States, Italy and Spain. PBMCs, B-cell-depleted T cells, or T cells provided the cDNA or gDNA that made up the material.

Trimming took off 0 bases at V and 0 bases at J, with 16 bases between the two ends. The CDR3 spans 18 residues. Looked up from germline, CDR1 is MNHEY and CDR2 is SVGEGT. Original processing notes: For nucleated cells, counts were estimated from reference gene primer amplification. Data came from immunoSEQ multiplex PCR; TCRdb stores just in-frame clones and leaves some out. The DNA was the basis for D and trimming; V, J and clone size are from that table. This repertoire shows roughly 300,000 clones, about 89% found once; its top ten account for around 8%. The J gene is TRBJ2-3, the V gene TRBV6-2 or TRBV6-3; a weak D match, TRBD1 (5 bases). The TCR was taken from a woman between 50 and 59 years old who had recovered from COVID-19. The specimen was peripheral blood. This CDR3 reads CASSYSPDRSSSTDTQYF. The CDR3 coding sequence is TGTGCCAGCAGTTACTCGCCCGACAGAAGTTCTAGCACAGATACGCAGTATTTT.